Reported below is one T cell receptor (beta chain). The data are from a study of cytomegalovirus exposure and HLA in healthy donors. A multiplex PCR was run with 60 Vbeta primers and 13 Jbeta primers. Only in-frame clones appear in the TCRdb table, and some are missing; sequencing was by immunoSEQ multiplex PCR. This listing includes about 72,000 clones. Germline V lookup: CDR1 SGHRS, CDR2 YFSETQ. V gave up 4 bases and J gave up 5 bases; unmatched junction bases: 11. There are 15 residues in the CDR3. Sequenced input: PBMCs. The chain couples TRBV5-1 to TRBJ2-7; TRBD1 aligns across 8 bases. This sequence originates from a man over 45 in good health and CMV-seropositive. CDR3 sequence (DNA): TGCGCCAGCAGCGCCGGCAGGGGGCGCAGCGACGAGCAGTACTTC. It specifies CASSAGRGRSDEQYF. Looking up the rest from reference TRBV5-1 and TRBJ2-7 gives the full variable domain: KAGVTQTPRYLIKTRGQQVTLSCSPISGHRSVSWYQQTPGQGLQFLFEYFSETQRNKGNFPGRFSGRQFSNSRSEMNVSTLELGDSALYLCASSAGRGRSDEQYFGPGTRLTVT.